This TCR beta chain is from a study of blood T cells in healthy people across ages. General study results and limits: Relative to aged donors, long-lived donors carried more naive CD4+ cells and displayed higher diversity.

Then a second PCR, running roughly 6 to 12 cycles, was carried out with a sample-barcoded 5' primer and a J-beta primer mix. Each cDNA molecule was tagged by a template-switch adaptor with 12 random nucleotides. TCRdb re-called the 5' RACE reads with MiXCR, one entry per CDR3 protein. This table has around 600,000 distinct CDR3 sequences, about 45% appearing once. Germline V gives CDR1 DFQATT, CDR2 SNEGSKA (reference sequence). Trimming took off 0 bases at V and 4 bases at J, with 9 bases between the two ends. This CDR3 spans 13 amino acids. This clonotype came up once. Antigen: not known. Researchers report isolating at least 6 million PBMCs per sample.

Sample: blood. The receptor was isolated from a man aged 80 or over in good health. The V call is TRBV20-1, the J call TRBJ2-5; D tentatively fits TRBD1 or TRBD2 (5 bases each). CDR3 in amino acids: CSARDPGGETQYF. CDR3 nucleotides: TGCAGTGCTAGAGACCCTGGGGGAGAGACCCAGTACTTC.